These 27 T cell receptor beta chains originate from one sample sequenced in a study of T cells in Graves' hyperthyroidism and ophthalmopathy (dated by TCRdb to 2018 to 2020). Library preparation employed multiplex PCR. The run used an Illumina HiSeq 2000. TCR beta CDR3 regions were amplified from RNA transcripts. A first-round RT-PCR of the TCR CDR3 used the HTBI primer set with the Qiagen OneStep RT-PCR kit. TCRdb applied fastp at Q25 and MiXCR to the public reads, then kept only in-frame beta chains. Rows are combined by CDR3 protein, so each entry shows the most common genes and DNA. The sample table holds about 610,000 distinct CDR3 sequences, of which approximately 15% were seen once. The ten largest clonotypes hold more than 3% of the sample. Sample: blood. The receptors here all came from a woman aged 40 to 50 with Graves' ophthalmopathy.

Of note for this clonotype: Possible read error: a much larger clone is one base away. The V gene is TRBV7-8, the J gene TRBJ2-1, with a weak D call TRBD2 (6 bases). This CDR3 is 18 amino acids long. Trimming pared 5 bases from V and 7 bases from J, leaving 27 bases between. Germline CDR1 is SGHVS and CDR2 is FQNEAQ. This CDR3 is CASSRWSVAEAIRNEQFF. DNA of the CDR3: TGTGCCAGCAGCCGGTGGTCCGTAGCGGAGGCGATAAGGAATGAGCAGTTCTTC. The complete variable domain, with remaining parts taken from reference TRBV7-8 and TRBJ2-1, reads GAGVSQSPRYKVAKRGQDVALRCDPISGHVSLFWYQQALGQGPEFLTYFQNEAQLDKSGLPSDRFFAERPEGSVSTLKIQRTQQEDSAVYLCASSRWSVAEAIRNEQFFGPGTRLTVL.

This clonotype was seen more than once but under ten times. The chain is built from TRBV6-1 and TRBJ2-7; possible D gene TRBD2, 6 bases. Germline assignment: CDR1 MNHNS and CDR2 SASEGT. The CDR3 runs to 15 residues. Trimming removed 0 bases from V and 4 bases from J, with 13 bases in between. The CDR3 is CASSEAGGKGYEQYF. As DNA, the CDR3 is TGTGCCAGCAGTGAAGCAGGCGGGAAAGGGTACGAGCAGTACTTC.

This clonotype was seen at least ten times. The chain uses TRBV4-1 and TRBJ2-5; the D gene is possibly TRBD1 (5 bases). V dropped 0 bases and J dropped 3 bases, with 11 bases sitting between them. The CDR3 consists of 15 residues. The germline V gene encodes CDR1 MGHRA and CDR2 YSYEKL. The chain's CDR3 is CASSQDQTVKETQYF. CDR3 DNA: TGCGCCAGCAGCCAAGATCAGACAGTGAAAGAGACCCAGTACTTC.

This clonotype showed up many times. This rearrangement joins TRBV6-1 to TRBJ2-3, with no clear D. V lost 1 base to trimming and J lost 8 bases, with 13 bases between them. Germline CDR1 reads MNHNS; CDR2 reads SASEGT. The CDR3 is made up of 14 amino acids. Written as DNA, the CDR3 is TGTGCCAGCAGTGAAGTAGGGCAATGGGGTACGCAGTATTTT. As protein: CASSEVGQWGTQYF.

This clonotype was picked up many times. The chain uses TRBV2 and TRBJ1-2; D is uncertain. The germline V and J ends were trimmed by 6 bases and 0 bases, with 8 bases remaining between them. In germline, CDR1 is SNHLY, CDR2 FYNNEI. The length of the CDR3 is 13 residues. CDR3 protein: CASRDGSNYGYTF. In DNA form, the CDR3 reads TGTGCCAGCAGAGACGGTTCTAACTATGGCTACACCTTC.

This clonotype has a handful of counts. The chain is built from TRBV6-1 and TRBJ2-5; unclear D gene. From germline, CDR1 is MNHNS and CDR2 SASEGT. Trimming took off 9 bases at V and 0 bases at J, with 2 bases between the two ends. The CDR3 contains 10 residues. The CDR3 bases are TGTGCCAGGGACCAAGAGACCCAGTACTTC. Translation gives CARDQETQYF.

The table lists this clonotype with a few counts. The chain has TRBV27 and TRBJ2-7; D tentatively fits TRBD1 or TRBD2 (6 bases each). Trimming stripped 9 bases from V and 7 bases from J, with 19 bases between. CDR1 and CDR2 (germline): MNHEY, SMNVEV (reference sequence). The length of the CDR3 is 13 residues. The CDR3 reads CASGWGAPWEQYF. The CDR3, as DNA: TGTGCCAGTGGTTGGGGGGCCCCGTGGGAGCAGTACTTC.

The table lists this clonotype with many counts. This chain joins TRBV7-3 and TRBJ1-2; 12 bases fit TRBD1. Germline V gene lookup returns CDR1 SGHTA and CDR2 FQGTGA. V was clipped by 2 bases and J by 2 bases; unmatched bases: 9. This CDR3 spans 18 amino acids. Here the CDR3 reads CASSLWGTGGNKNYGYTF. For the CDR3, the DNA is TGTGCCAGCAGCTTATGGGGGACAGGGGGCAACAAAAACTATGGCTACACCTTC.

The table lists this clonotype with a few counts. The J gene is TRBJ2-1, the V gene TRBV27; 8 bases are shared with TRBD2. There are 13 residues in the CDR3. Unmatched junction bases numbered 9, after V lost 7 bases and J lost 10 bases. From germline, CDR1 is MNHEY and CDR2 SMNVEV (reference sequence). DNA of the CDR3: TGTGCCAGCACCCCAACTAGCGGCGAGGAGCAGTTCTTC. Translated, it gives CASTPTSGEEQFF.

In this sample, this clonotype turned up many times. This chain connects TRBV5-5 to TRBJ1-5; 7 bases match TRBD1. Germline CDR1 SGHKS, CDR2 YYEKEE (reference sequence). V gave up 7 bases and J gave up 2 bases; unmatched junction bases: 6. This CDR3 has 14 amino acids. CDR3 residues: CASSATGGNQPQHF. CDR3 nucleotides: TGTGCCAGCTCCGCTACAGGGGGCAATCAGCCCCAGCATTTT. Drawing the rest from reference TRBV5-5 and TRBJ1-5, the complete variable domain is DAGVTQSPTHLIKTRGQQVTLRCSPISGHKSVSWYQQVLGQGPQFIFQYYEKEERGRGNFPDRFSARQFPNYSSELNVNALLLGDSALYLCASSATGGNQPQHFGDGTRLSIL.

This clonotype has just a few counts. The chain couples TRBV11-2 to TRBJ1-6, with a weak D call TRBD1 (6 bases). Germline values: CDR1 SGHAT, CDR2 FQNNGV. This CDR3 is 16 amino acids long. The V gene lost 2 bases and the J gene lost 7 bases, with 15 bases spanning the gap. This CDR3 reads CASSLTGLFLNSPLHF. The CDR3 nucleotides are TGTGCCAGCAGCTTAACAGGGCTCTTTTTAAATTCACCCCTCCACTTT.

The sample holds many counts of this clonotype. V is TRBV5-1 and J is TRBJ1-2, with 7 nucleotides matching TRBD1. V was pared by 4 bases and J by 5 bases, with 8 bases of the junction left unmatched. The CDR3 runs 14 residues. In germline, CDR1 is SGHRS, CDR2 YFSETQ. CDR3 sequence reads: CASSTGQPKYGYTF. The CDR3 DNA sequence: TGCGCCAGCAGCACGGGACAGCCGAAATATGGCTACACCTTC.

This clonotype was recorded many times. This chain links TRBV27 with TRBJ1-1; 8 bases align to TRBD1. Germline lookup yields CDR1 MNHEY and CDR2 SMNVEV (reference sequence). The length of the CDR3 is 16 residues. The ends lost 3 bases at V and 0 bases at J; junction bases unmatched: 6. CDR3 nucleotides: TGTGCCAGCAGTTTGACAGGGGTTCTATTGAACACTGAAGCTTTCTTT. The encoded protein is CASSLTGVLLNTEAFF.

This clonotype was picked up many times. The V and J genes are TRBV7-3 and TRBJ2-7; 7 nucleotides align to TRBD2. After removal of 2 bases from V and 0 bases from J, the junction contained 4 bases not matched to a gene. This CDR3 has 15 amino acids. Germline V CDR1 and CDR2: SGHTA, FQGTGA. CDR3 protein: CASSLSSGASYEQYF. The DNA for the CDR3 is TGTGCCAGCAGCTTATCTAGCGGAGCCTCCTACGAGCAGTACTTC. Complete variable domain (other parts from reference TRBV7-3 and TRBJ2-7): GAGVSQTPSNKVTEKGKYVELRCDPISGHTALYWYRQSLGQGPEFLIYFQGTGAADDSGLPNDRFFAVRPEGSVSTLKIQRTERGDSAVYLCASSLSSGASYEQYFGPGTRLTVT.

The sample holds one count of this clonotype. A single base separates this from a much larger clone, so it may be a read error. V gene TRBV5-5 combines with J gene TRBJ2-1; no reliable D call. The CDR3 consists of 15 residues. Germline CDR1 SGHKS, CDR2 YYEKEE (reference sequence). Trimming removed 4 bases from V and 3 bases from J, with 14 bases in between. This chain's CDR3 is CASSNRASGYNEQFF. CDR3 nucleotides: TGTGCCAGCAGCAACCGCGCCTCGGGCTACAATGAGCAGTTCTTC.

In this sample, this clonotype turned up many times. The chain combines TRBV7-9 with TRBJ1-5; unclear D gene. This CDR3 comprises 13 residues. Germline V gives CDR1 SEHNR, CDR2 FQNEAQ (reference sequence). Between the trimmed V and J ends, which lost 3 bases and 3 bases, there was a span of 6 bases. This chain's CDR3 is CASSLTDNQPQHF. The DNA of the CDR3 is TGTGCCAGCAGCTTGACTGACAATCAGCCCCAGCATTTT.

The rearrangement joins TRBV18 to TRBJ1-4; D unresolved. CDR1 KGHSH and CDR2 LQKENI come from the germline V gene. The ends were cut back, 1 base at V and 8 bases at J, with 8 bases in the middle. The CDR3 is 13 residues long. CDR3 protein: CASSPRPGEKLFF. Written as DNA, the CDR3 is TGTGCCAGCTCACCACGTCCGGGGGAAAAACTGTTTTTT.

The chain carries TRBV9 and TRBJ2-7, with 8 bases lining up with TRBD1. Trimming at V came to 0 bases and at J to 3 bases, leaving 5 bases not matched to a gene. Germline V CDR1 and CDR2: SGDLS, YYNGEE. CDR3 length: 15 amino acids. The CDR3 loop is CASSVGTGSNYEQYF. The CDR3 region has the DNA TGTGCCAGCAGCGTAGGGACAGGGTCCAACTACGAGCAGTACTTC. The complete variable domain, with remaining parts taken from reference TRBV9 and TRBJ2-7, reads DSGVTQTPKHLITATGQRVTLRCSPRSGDLSVYWYQQSLDQGLQFLIQYYNGEERAKGNILERFSAQQFPDLHSELNLSSLELGDSALYFCASSVGTGSNYEQYFGPGTRLTVT.

In its sample, this clonotype was seen a few times. J is TRBJ2-3 and V is TRBV7-9, with D possibly TRBD2 on 6 matching bases. Germline V gives CDR1 SEHNR, CDR2 FQNEAQ (reference sequence). The germline V and J ends were trimmed by 9 bases and 1 base, with 17 bases remaining between them. This CDR3 has 15 amino acids. CDR3 sequence (DNA): TGTGCCAGTAGGGGCGGGGTCGGCGGCACAGATACGCAGTATTTT. The encoded protein is CASRGGVGGTDTQYF.

The V call is TRBV10-2, the J call TRBJ2-1, with 13 bases matching TRBD2. This CDR3 has 19 amino acids. CDR1 is WSHSY and CDR2 is SAAADI in the germline V gene. V trimming: 6 bases; J trimming: 4 bases; junction bases outside the gene matches: 15. The CDR3 is CASRAGTSGKGLAYNEQFF. CDR3 in DNA: TGCGCCAGCAGAGCCGGGACTAGCGGGAAAGGGCTGGCTTACAATGAGCAGTTCTTC.

This clonotype was detected many times. CDR3 sequence: CASSLALQPYGYTF. The CDR3 region has the DNA TGTGCCAGCAGCTTAGCGCTTCAGCCCTATGGCTACACCTTC. The chain joins TRBV7-9 to TRBJ1-2; D gene ambiguous. This CDR3 spans 14 amino acids. The germline CDR1 and CDR2 sequences are SEHNR and FQNEAQ (reference sequence). V gave up 0 bases and J gave up 4 bases, with 9 bases separating them.

This clonotype was detected only a few times. The rearrangement links TRBV29-1 to TRBJ1-1; D gene uncertain. The V and J ends lost 7 bases and 6 bases respectively, with 21 bases between them. From germline, CDR1 is SQVTM and CDR2 ANQGSEA. The CDR3 length is 14 residues. CDR3 sequence: CSATAAIGAAEAFF. The CDR3 DNA is TGCAGCGCTACGGCAGCGATTGGAGCAGCTGAAGCTTTCTTT.

This clonotype was counted between two and nine times. CDR3 sequence reads: CASSATGVEAPLHF. The CDR3 DNA is TGTGCCAGCAGCGCCACAGGGGTAGAGGCCCCCCTCCACTTT. This chain uses TRBV7-8 with TRBJ1-6; TRBD1 matches 7 bases. CDR3 length equals 14 residues. Germline V lookup: CDR1 SGHVS, CDR2 FQNEAQ. After removal of 5 bases from V and 13 bases from J, the junction contained 11 bases not matched to a gene.

This clonotype showed up many times. V gene TRBV7-9 combines with J gene TRBJ2-3, with 8 bases identical to TRBD2. Germline V CDR1 and CDR2: SEHNR, FQNEAQ (reference sequence). V lost 1 base and J lost 4; bases outside the gene matches: 13. The CDR3 consists of 18 residues. The CDR3 reads CASSLDHLWREVPDTQYF. CDR3 sequence (DNA): TGTGCCAGCAGCTTAGACCACCTCTGGCGGGAGGTCCCAGATACGCAGTATTTT.

This clonotype was detected many times. The chain is built from TRBV6-1 and TRBJ1-6; 9 bases align to TRBD1. This CDR3 region has 15 residues. CDR1 is MNHNS and CDR2 is SASEGT in the germline V gene. J gave up 8 bases and V 6 bases, and 8 bases lay outside the gene matches. DNA for the CDR3: TGTGCCAGCAGAACCCCGGGACAGGGTTATTCACCCCTCCACTTT. As protein: CASRTPGQGYSPLHF.

The chain recombines TRBV3-1 with TRBJ1-6; D gene uncertain. Deletions cut 3 bases from V and 13 bases from J, with 22 bases between. The CDR3 loop spans 16 amino acids. Germline values: CDR1 LGHDT, CDR2 YNNKEL (reference sequence). The CDR3 coding sequence is TGTGCCAGCAGCCACGGAAGCTTATTGAGAGCGAGGCCCCTCCACTTT. Translating gives CASSHGSLLRARPLHF.

This clonotype was observed many times. The genes are TRBV2 and TRBJ2-2, with 10 bases lining up with TRBD2. The V segment lost 4 bases and the J segment 5 bases; nucleotides outside the gene matches: 7. The CDR3 loop spans 16 amino acids. Germline assignment: CDR1 SNHLY and CDR2 FYNNEI. CDR3 region: CASSGWTSGATGELFF. CDR3 DNA sequence: TGTGCCAGCAGTGGCTGGACTAGCGGAGCAACCGGGGAGCTGTTTTTT.